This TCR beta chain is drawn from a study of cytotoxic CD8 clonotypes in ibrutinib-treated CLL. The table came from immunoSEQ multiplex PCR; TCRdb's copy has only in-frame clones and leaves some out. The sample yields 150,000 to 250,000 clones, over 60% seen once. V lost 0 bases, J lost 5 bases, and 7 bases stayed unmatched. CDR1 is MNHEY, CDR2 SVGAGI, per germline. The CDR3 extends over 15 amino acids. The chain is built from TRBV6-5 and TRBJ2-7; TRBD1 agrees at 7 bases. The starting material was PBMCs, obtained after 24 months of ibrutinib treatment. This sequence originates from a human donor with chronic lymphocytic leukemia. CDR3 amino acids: CASSYSRNRGHEQYF. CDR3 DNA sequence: TGTGCCAGCAGTTACTCGAGAAACAGGGGACACGAGCAGTACTTC.